The next 26 T cell receptor beta chains were all read from a single sample in a study of blood T cell repertoires in COVID-19. The assay was immunoSEQ multiplex PCR, and TCRdb's table has in-frame clones only and misses some. The sample has 120,000 or so clones, about 80% seen once; the top ten hold about 25%. The sample was peripheral blood. These receptors were collected from a human donor in a cohort sampled during active COVID-19.

The chain joins TRBV7-2 to TRBJ2-2; tentatively, D is TRBD1 (6 bases). Trimming took 6 bases from V and 1 from J, leaving 15 bases between them. Germline-derived CDR1 and CDR2 are SGHTA and FQGNSA. This CDR3 spans 16 amino acids. In DNA, the CDR3 is TGTGCCAGCAGTCTAGGACAGCTATTGAACACCGGGGAGCTGTTTTTT. Translation: CASSLGQLLNTGELFF.

The J gene is TRBJ1-6, the V gene TRBV5-1; D is perhaps TRBD1 (5 bases). The CDR3 extends over 15 amino acids. In germline, CDR1 is SGHRS, CDR2 YFSETQ. The V and J ends lost 0 bases and 8 bases respectively, with 12 bases between them. In DNA form, the CDR3 reads TGCGCCAGCAGCTTGGTTGGGGACTCAGATTCACCCCTCCACTTT. It is translated as CASSLVGDSDSPLHF. The full variable domain, completed using reference TRBV5-1 and TRBJ1-6, is KAGVTQTPRYLIKTRGQQVTLSCSPISGHRSVSWYQQTPGQGLQFLFEYFSETQRNKGNFPGRFSGRQFSNSRSEMNVSTLELGDSALYLCASSLVGDSDSPLHFGNGTRLTVT.

CDR3 amino acids: CSATFLEAFF. The DNA of the CDR3 is TGCAGTGCTACTTTCCTCGAAGCTTTCTTT. This chain connects TRBV20-1 to TRBJ1-1; D remains unclear. The germline V gene has CDR1 DFQATT and CDR2 SNEGSKA (reference sequence). The V end lost 4 bases, the J end lost 8 bases, and 8 bases lay between the germline ends. The CDR3 loop spans 10 amino acids.

The chain is built from TRBV9 and TRBJ1-5, with D perhaps matching TRBD1 (6 bases). There are 15 residues in the CDR3. CDR1 SGDLS and CDR2 YYNGEE come from the germline V gene. Trimming removed 4 bases at V and 4 bases at J, with 15 bases between. The CDR3 bases are TGTGCCAGCAGCCGGTCTGGGGGCGGGAATCAGCCCCAGCATTTT. It is translated as CASSRSGGGNQPQHF.

J is TRBJ2-7 and V is TRBV27; D is possibly TRBD2 (5 bases). Germline lookup yields CDR1 MNHEY and CDR2 SMNVEV (reference sequence). Trimming pared 3 bases from V and 4 bases from J, leaving 13 bases between. The length of the CDR3 is 14 residues. This CDR3 is CASSFSGRTYEQYF. The CDR3 nucleotides are TGTGCCAGCAGTTTCAGTGGAAGGACTTACGAGCAGTACTTC.

A few counts support this clone. This rearrangement joins TRBV27 to TRBJ1-1, with 9 nucleotides matching TRBD1. The V gene's germline CDR1 is MNHEY and CDR2 SMNVEV (reference sequence). There are 15 residues in the CDR3. V gave up 1 base and J gave up 4 bases; unmatched junction bases: 4. The CDR3 DNA reads as TGTGCCAGCAGTTTATGGGGACAGGGCGGCACTGAAGCTTTCTTT. This sequence encodes CASSLWGQGGTEAFF.

V and J are TRBV6-6 and TRBJ2-3; weak D call: TRBD2 (5 bases). Per germline, CDR1 MNHNY and CDR2 SVGAGI (reference sequence). CDR3 length equals 16 residues. V gave up 6 bases and J gave up 3 bases, with 19 bases separating them. CDR3 bases: TGTGCCAGCAGCCACCGATTGAGGGAACGAACAGATACGCAGTATTTT. Its protein product is CASSHRLRERTDTQYF.

V and J are TRBV7-9 and TRBJ2-3; D gene ambiguous. The V end was cut by 4 bases, the J end by 7 bases, with 9 bases between. This CDR3 is built from 12 residues. CDR1 SEHNR and CDR2 FQNEAQ come from the germline V gene (reference sequence). The DNA for the CDR3 is TGTGCCAGCAGCTCCACGAGTAATACGCAGTATTTT. Residues: CASSSTSNTQYF.

The J gene is TRBJ2-7, the V gene TRBV2, with unresolved D. Trimming pared 7 bases from V and 4 bases from J, leaving 11 bases between. Germline V gene sequence: CDR1 SNHLY, CDR2 FYNNEI. The length of the CDR3 is 12 residues. The DNA for the CDR3 is TGTGCCAGCACAGTTACAAGTTACGAGCAGTACTTC. This sequence encodes CASTVTSYEQYF.

This chain uses TRBV12-3 or TRBV12-4 with TRBJ1-1; a possible D gene is TRBD1 (6 bases). The V gene lost 6 bases and the J gene lost 4 bases, with 12 bases spanning the gap. The length of the CDR3 is 13 residues. CDR3: CASRPTGSTEAFF. In DNA, the CDR3 is TGTGCCAGCAGACCAACAGGGAGCACTGAAGCTTTCTTT.

V usage is TRBV30 and J usage is TRBJ2-2, with 8 bases identical to TRBD2. CDR1 is GTSNPN, CDR2 SVGIG, per germline (reference sequence). The CDR3 covers 17 residues. V shed 8 bases, J shed 3 bases, and the junction held 17 bases outside the gene matches. CDR3 DNA sequence: TGTGCCAGACAATCGGCGGGGGGCCCAGTGGACACCGGGGAGCTGTTTTTT. Protein product: CARQSAGGPVDTGELFF.

The chain joins TRBV2 to TRBJ2-1, with D possibly matching TRBD1 (5 bases). There are 12 residues in the CDR3. Germline CDR1 and CDR2: SNHLY and FYNNEI. V lost 5 bases and J 6 bases, leaving 8 bases between the germline ends. The CDR3: CASSRQGNEQFF. CDR3 in DNA: TGTGCCAGCAGTCGCCAGGGCAATGAGCAGTTCTTC. The full variable domain, completed using reference TRBV2 and TRBJ2-1, is EPEVTQTPSHQVTQMGQEVILRCVPISNHLYFYWYRQILGQKVEFLVSFYNNEISEKSEIFDDQFSVERPDGSNFTLKIRSTKLEDSAMYFCASSRQGNEQFFGPGTRLTVL.

This CDR3 is CASSLDRGTEAFF. CDR3 in DNA: TGTGCCAGCAGCTTGGACAGGGGCACTGAAGCTTTCTTT. The chain has TRBV5-4 and TRBJ1-1; 7 nucleotides match TRBD1. The J segment lost 4 bases and the V segment lost 0 bases, leaving 0 bases of the junction unmatched. The length of the CDR3 is 13 residues. Germline V gene data show CDR1 as SGHNT and CDR2 as YYREEE (reference sequence).

The rearrangement uses TRBV7-2 and TRBJ2-7; no definite D call. The CDR3 length is 14 residues. V lost 1 base and J lost 5, with 12 bases in between. Germline V gives CDR1 SGHTA, CDR2 FQGNSA. CDR3 amino acids: CASSLVGTVNEQYF. CDR3 coding DNA: TGTGCCAGCAGCTTAGTGGGTACAGTCAACGAGCAGTACTTC. Full variable domain (rest looked up from reference TRBV7-2 and TRBJ2-7): GAGVSQSPSNKVTEKGKDVELRCDPISGHTALYWYRQSLGQGLEFLIYFQGNSAPDKSGLPSDRFSAERTGGSVSTLTIQRTQQEDSAVYLCASSLVGTVNEQYFGPGTRLTVT.

This chain connects TRBV6-5 to TRBJ1-2, with TRBD1 matching over 10 bases. This CDR3 spans 15 amino acids. Per germline, CDR1 MNHEY and CDR2 SVGAGI. J lost 2 bases, V lost 1 base, and 1 base had no gene match. The CDR3 coding sequence is TGTGCCAGCAGTTACTTGGGACAGGGGAACTATGGCTACACCTTC. Translation: CASSYLGQGNYGYTF.

The J gene is TRBJ1-4, the V gene TRBV2; possibly TRBD1 for D (6 bases). The CDR3 loop spans 14 amino acids. Trimming pared 3 bases from V and 8 bases from J, leaving 13 bases between. Germline lookup yields CDR1 SNHLY and CDR2 FYNNEI. Here the CDR3 reads CASSDQGRGEKLFF. CDR3 nucleotide sequence: TGTGCCAGCAGTGACCAGGGTAGGGGGGAAAAACTGTTTTTT.

The chain uses TRBV2 and TRBJ1-6; TRBD1 aligns across 7 bases. The germline V gene has CDR1 SNHLY and CDR2 FYNNEI. Trimming cost V 7 bases and J 7 bases; bases outside gene matches: 16. This CDR3 has 17 amino acids. The CDR3 region has the DNA TGTGCCAGCACCAGACTTATAGGACAGGAATTAAATTCACCCCTCCACTTT. As protein: CASTRLIGQELNSPLHF.

This clone has just a few counts. J is TRBJ1-1 and V is TRBV5-1; D may be TRBD1 (5 bases). CDR1 is SGHRS, CDR2 YFSETQ, per germline. V shed 4 bases and J shed 4 bases, with 26 bases lying between them. This CDR3 is 18 amino acids long. Here the CDR3 DNA reads TGCGCCAGCAGCCCCCTAGCGTTGGTGTACGGGGGGGTCACTGAAGCTTTCTTT. This sequence encodes CASSPLALVYGGVTEAFF.

This clone was seen a handful of times. The chain is built from TRBV7-2 and TRBJ1-2, with D possibly matching TRBD1 (5 bases). Per germline, CDR1 SGHTA and CDR2 FQGNSA. V was clipped by 5 bases and J by 3 bases, with 13 bases between them. The CDR3 is made up of 14 amino acids. The CDR3 nucleotides are TGTGCCAGCAGCCCCGTCGGCAGGGACTATGGCTACACCTTC. Its protein is CASSPVGRDYGYTF.

The chain uses TRBV19 and TRBJ2-6, with D perhaps matching TRBD1 (5 bases). From germline, CDR1 is LNHDA and CDR2 SQIVND (reference sequence). The CDR3 length is 15 residues. V was trimmed by 5 bases and J by 4 bases, leaving 12 bases between them. The CDR3 spells CASSLQVAGANVLTF. The CDR3 coding sequence is TGTGCCAGTAGTCTACAGGTAGCCGGGGCCAACGTCCTGACTTTC.

The chain employs TRBV24-1 and TRBJ1-2; TRBD1 aligns across 8 bases. J was trimmed by 0 bases and V by 4 bases; bases with no gene match: 3. CDR1 KGHDR and CDR2 SFDVKD come from the germline V gene. The CDR3 length is 15 residues. CDR3 protein: CATSDRDRPNYGYTF. The CDR3 DNA sequence: TGTGCCACCAGTGACCGGGACAGGCCTAACTATGGCTACACCTTC.

The rearrangement joins TRBV6-5 to TRBJ1-1, with D possibly matching TRBD1 (5 bases). The germline CDR1 and CDR2 sequences are MNHEY and SVGAGI. This CDR3 contains 14 residues. Trimming removed 6 bases at V and 0 bases at J, with 11 bases between. CDR3 DNA: TGTGCCAGCAGGAGGGGAGGGATGAACACTGAAGCTTTCTTT. Its translation: CASRRGGMNTEAFF.

V and J are TRBV24-1 and TRBJ2-2, with TRBD1 as a possible D gene (6 bases). Trimming stripped 2 bases from V and 5 bases from J, with 8 bases between. The CDR3 covers 14 residues. The germline CDR1 and CDR2 sequences are KGHDR and SFDVKD. CDR3 residues: CATSDSQGTGELFF. In nucleotides, the CDR3 is TGTGCCACCAGTGATTCGCAGGGGACCGGGGAGCTGTTTTTT.

The CDR3 region has the DNA TGTGCCATCAGTGTCGACACTAGCGGTAAGCAGTTCTTC. Protein product: CAISVDTSGKQFF. V usage is TRBV10-3 and J usage is TRBJ2-1; 8 bases are shared with TRBD2. The CDR3 is 13 amino acids. Trimming cost V 4 bases and J 11 bases; bases outside gene matches: 7. Germline V gene data show CDR1 as ENHRY and CDR2 as SYGVKD.

The V gene is TRBV5-4, the J gene TRBJ1-1; TRBD1 might be the D (6 bases). Deletions cut 4 bases from V and 3 bases from J, with 13 bases between. CDR3 length equals 14 residues. Germline values: CDR1 SGHNT, CDR2 YYREEE (reference sequence). The CDR3 loop is CASSPRTDHTEAFF. CDR3 coding DNA: TGTGCCAGCAGCCCCCGGACAGACCACACTGAAGCTTTCTTT.

V and J are TRBV7-3 and TRBJ2-1; a weak D match, TRBD1 (6 bases). The CDR3 is made up of 13 amino acids. Per germline, CDR1 SGHTA and CDR2 FQGTGA. With 4 bases removed from V and 9 bases from J, the gap between germline ends came to 13 bases. The CDR3 spells CASSSGTFLEQFF. In DNA, the CDR3 is TGTGCCAGCAGCTCAGGGACATTTCTTGAGCAGTTCTTC.